The 20 T cell receptor beta chains below all came from one sample that was sequenced in a study of shared clonotypes between healthy human individuals. Only in-frame clones appear in the TCRdb table, and some are missing; sequencing was by immunoSEQ multiplex PCR. This table has 2,500,000 or so clones, more than 85% appearing once. What was sequenced was naive CD4+ T cells from PBMCs. The subset: CD45RA+ positively selected. These receptors came from a man aged 18 to 30 in good health. Some clones in this sample may be carry-over from other donors' samples.

V is TRBV2 and J is TRBJ1-1; 12 nucleotides align to TRBD1. Looked up from germline, CDR1 is SNHLY and CDR2 is FYNNEI. V lost 4 bases and J lost 4; bases outside the gene matches: 7. This CDR3 comprises 16 residues. CDR3 in DNA: TGTGCCAGCAGTGCCGGGACAGGGGGCGGGACCACTGAAGCTTTCTTT. Translation: CASSAGTGGGTTEAFF.

This chain links TRBV30 with TRBJ2-2; no firm D call. The germline CDR1 and CDR2 sequences are GTSNPN and SVGIG (reference sequence). The CDR3 consists of 12 residues. CDR3 protein: CACLSYTGELFF. The CDR3, as DNA: TGTGCGTGCCTGTCGTACACCGGGGAGCTGTTTTTT.

The rearrangement links TRBV5-1 to TRBJ2-2, with 10 bases aligning to TRBD2. The CDR3 spans 15 residues. Germline V gene sequence: CDR1 SGHRS, CDR2 YFSETQ. V shed 5 bases, J shed 5 bases, and the junction held 6 bases outside the gene matches. This CDR3 is CASSPLAGETGELFF. CDR3 sequence (DNA): TGCGCCAGCAGTCCCCTAGCGGGAGAAACCGGGGAGCTGTTTTTT.

V usage is TRBV6-1 and J usage is TRBJ2-5; D ambiguous. CDR1 MNHNS and CDR2 SASEGT come from the germline V gene. This CDR3 is 13 amino acids long. The V and J ends lost 3 bases and 14 bases respectively, with 19 bases between them. The DNA for the CDR3 is TGTGCCAGCAGTGATTGGGCAGCACAAGTCGCCTACTTC. Translation gives CASSDWAAQVAYF.

The V call is TRBV7-2, the J call TRBJ1-2; no firm D call. Trimming shortened V by 4 bases and J by 8 bases, and 17 bases separated the two germline ends. The CDR3 loop spans 14 amino acids. Germline-derived CDR1 and CDR2 are SGHTA and FQGNSA. CDR3 residues: CASSSGGEGGGYTF. CDR3 sequence (DNA): TGTGCCAGCAGCTCCGGCGGGGAGGGTGGCGGCTACACCTTC. The variable domain in full, with the rest retrieved from reference TRBV7-2 and TRBJ1-2, is GAGVSQSPSNKVTEKGKDVELRCDPISGHTALYWYRQSLGQGLEFLIYFQGNSAPDKSGLPSDRFSAERTGGSVSTLTIQRTQQEDSAVYLCASSSGGEGGGYTFGSGTRLTVV.

This clone is a singleton in its sample. V and J are TRBV5-1 and TRBJ1-6; D is perhaps TRBD1 (5 bases). The V and J ends lost 4 bases and 7 bases respectively, with 12 bases between them. CDR1 SGHRS and CDR2 YFSETQ come from the germline V gene. This CDR3 is 14 amino acids long. The CDR3 sequence: CASSDRGANSPLHF. CDR3 in DNA: TGCGCCAGCAGCGACAGAGGAGCAAATTCACCCCTCCACTTT. The full variable domain, with the rest looked up from reference TRBV5-1 and TRBJ1-6, is KAGVTQTPRYLIKTRGQQVTLSCSPISGHRSVSWYQQTPGQGLQFLFEYFSETQRNKGNFPGRFSGRQFSNSRSEMNVSTLELGDSALYLCASSDRGANSPLHFGNGTRLTVT.

In the case of this clone: Germline is not matched at one junction end, which may reflect a read error. V is TRBV4-3 and J is TRBJ2-7; TRBD2 is a possible D gene (5 bases). This CDR3 comprises 12 residues. CDR1 and CDR2 (germline): LGHNA, YSLEER. CDR3 sequence: CASSLSRGPPTF. The CDR3, as DNA: TGCGCCAGCAGTCTCTCGAGAGGGCCGCCAACGTTC.

This clone appeared once. The chain recombines TRBV7-6 with TRBJ2-7, with TRBD2 identical over 8 bases. The germline V gene encodes CDR1 SGHVS and CDR2 FNYEAQ. CDR3 length: 17 residues. With V trimmed by 4 bases and J by 6 bases, 17 bases remained unmatched. The chain's CDR3 is CASSSTPSGLGYSEQYF. The CDR3 bases are TGTGCCAGCAGCTCCACCCCTTCGGGACTAGGGTATTCCGAGCAGTACTTC.

Worth noting for this clone: This sample also contains other DNA sequences that code for the same CDR3. The genes are TRBV30 and TRBJ2-1, with D unclear. Germline CDR1 is GTSNPN and CDR2 is SVGIG (reference sequence). Trimming left V 0 bases short and J 4 bases short, with 4 bases between. The CDR3 has 12 residues. CDR3 loop: CAWSVGYNEQFF. CDR3 bases: TGTGCCTGGAGTGTAGGTTACAATGAGCAGTTCTTC.

The chain has TRBV28 and TRBJ2-5; D call uncertain. Germline CDR1 reads MDHEN; CDR2 reads SYDVKM. The ends were cut back, 0 bases at V and 5 bases at J, with 13 bases in the middle. This CDR3 region has 15 residues. As DNA, the CDR3 is TGTGCCAGCAGTTTATGGGACGCCATTCTTGAGACCCAGTACTTC. This codes for CASSLWDAILETQYF.

J is TRBJ1-2 and V is TRBV7-9, with D possibly TRBD1 on 5 matching bases. The germline V gene has CDR1 SEHNR and CDR2 FQNEAQ (reference sequence). Trimming took off 8 bases at V and 3 bases at J, with 7 bases between the two ends. CDR3 length: 11 residues. The CDR3 region is CASGDDYGYTF. Written as DNA, the CDR3 is TGTGCCAGCGGGGACGACTATGGCTACACCTTC.

V usage is TRBV6-5 and J usage is TRBJ2-3; TRBD2 agrees at 7 bases. The CDR3 length is 15 residues. In germline, CDR1 is MNHEY, CDR2 SVGAGI. Trimming removed 8 bases from V and 0 bases from J; junction bases left unmatched: 8. CDR3: CASRGGRGSTDTQYF. Written as DNA, the CDR3 is TGTGCCAGCCGTGGCGGGAGAGGGAGCACAGATACGCAGTATTTT.

This rearrangement joins TRBV6-5 to TRBJ2-7; 7 bases agree with TRBD2. The CDR3 is made up of 15 amino acids. Trimming cost V 2 bases and J 4 bases; bases outside gene matches: 8. Germline values: CDR1 MNHEY, CDR2 SVGAGI. CDR3 sequence reads: CASSYTDLGRYEQYF. DNA for the CDR3: TGTGCCAGCAGTTACACGGACCTCGGGAGGTACGAGCAGTACTTC.

The J gene is TRBJ2-3, the V gene TRBV5-6, with D maybe TRBD1 (5 bases). The CDR3 covers 14 residues. Between the trimmed V and J ends, which lost 4 bases and 2 bases, there was a span of 11 bases. Per germline, CDR1 SGHDT and CDR2 YYEEEE. The CDR3 reads CASSPGHITDTQYF. CDR3 bases: TGTGCCAGCAGCCCAGGACATATCACAGATACGCAGTATTTT. The variable domain in full, completed from reference TRBV5-6 and TRBJ2-3, reads DAGVTQSPTHLIKTRGQQVTLRCSPKSGHDTVSWYQQALGQGPQFIFQYYEEEERQRGNFPDRFSGHQFPNYSSELNVNALLLGDSALYLCASSPGHITDTQYFGPGTRLTVL.

The V call is TRBV4-3, the J call TRBJ1-2; the match to TRBD1 covers 7 bases. Trimming cost V 0 bases and J 5 bases; bases outside gene matches: 6. This CDR3 region has 15 residues. Germline CDR1 and CDR2: LGHNA and YSLEER. The CDR3 spells CASSQESGGKYGYTF. The CDR3 DNA follows: TGCGCCAGCAGCCAAGAATCAGGGGGAAAGTATGGCTACACCTTC.

J is TRBJ2-2 and V is TRBV9; weak D call: TRBD2 (5 bases). V was clipped by 3 bases and J by 0 bases, with 12 bases between them. This CDR3 has 16 residues. Germline V gene lookup returns CDR1 SGDLS and CDR2 YYNGEE. The CDR3 DNA sequence: TGTGCCAGCAGCGCCCGAACTAGACCGAACACCGGGGAGCTGTTTTTT. This codes for CASSARTRPNTGELFF.

The chain carries TRBV5-1 and TRBJ1-1, with TRBD1 matching over 8 bases. Germline lookup yields CDR1 SGHRS and CDR2 YFSETQ. The V segment lost 2 bases and the J segment 5 bases; nucleotides outside the gene matches: 5. This CDR3 is 14 amino acids long. The CDR3 coding sequence is TGCGCCAGCAGCTTACAGGGGGATGGGACTGAAGCTTTCTTT. As protein: CASSLQGDGTEAFF. Filled out from reference TRBV5-1 and TRBJ1-1, the complete variable domain reads KAGVTQTPRYLIKTRGQQVTLSCSPISGHRSVSWYQQTPGQGLQFLFEYFSETQRNKGNFPGRFSGRQFSNSRSEMNVSTLELGDSALYLCASSLQGDGTEAFFGQGTRLTVV.

A remark on this clone: This same CDR3 is encoded by further DNA sequences in the sample. This chain connects TRBV18 to TRBJ2-5; no clear D. Looked up from germline, CDR1 is KGHSH and CDR2 is LQKENI. The V end was cut by 0 bases, the J end by 4 bases, with 6 bases between. This CDR3 spans 13 amino acids. The CDR3 nucleotides read TGTGCCAGCTCACCACCCCCCCCAGAGACCCAGTACTTC. Protein: CASSPPPPETQYF.

The rearrangement uses TRBV28 and TRBJ2-2; D is possibly TRBD1 or TRBD2 (5 bases each). Germline V lookup: CDR1 MDHEN, CDR2 SYDVKM. Between the trimmed V and J ends, which lost 6 bases and 0 bases, there was a span of 17 bases. The CDR3 runs to 17 residues. Written as DNA, the CDR3 is TGTGCCAGCAGCCCCCTGAGGGGAAGGACGAACACCGGGGAGCTGTTTTTT. It codes for CASSPLRGRTNTGELFF.

The chain joins TRBV7-9 to TRBJ2-1, with a tentative D call TRBD2 (6 bases). Trimming stripped 4 bases from V and 5 bases from J, with 18 bases between. The CDR3 contains 16 residues. Germline CDR1 and CDR2: SEHNR and FQNEAQ (reference sequence). For the CDR3, the DNA is TGTGCCAGCAGCTCCGCCAGGACTAATGGGGACAATGAGCAGTTCTTC. Translated: CASSSARTNGDNEQFF.